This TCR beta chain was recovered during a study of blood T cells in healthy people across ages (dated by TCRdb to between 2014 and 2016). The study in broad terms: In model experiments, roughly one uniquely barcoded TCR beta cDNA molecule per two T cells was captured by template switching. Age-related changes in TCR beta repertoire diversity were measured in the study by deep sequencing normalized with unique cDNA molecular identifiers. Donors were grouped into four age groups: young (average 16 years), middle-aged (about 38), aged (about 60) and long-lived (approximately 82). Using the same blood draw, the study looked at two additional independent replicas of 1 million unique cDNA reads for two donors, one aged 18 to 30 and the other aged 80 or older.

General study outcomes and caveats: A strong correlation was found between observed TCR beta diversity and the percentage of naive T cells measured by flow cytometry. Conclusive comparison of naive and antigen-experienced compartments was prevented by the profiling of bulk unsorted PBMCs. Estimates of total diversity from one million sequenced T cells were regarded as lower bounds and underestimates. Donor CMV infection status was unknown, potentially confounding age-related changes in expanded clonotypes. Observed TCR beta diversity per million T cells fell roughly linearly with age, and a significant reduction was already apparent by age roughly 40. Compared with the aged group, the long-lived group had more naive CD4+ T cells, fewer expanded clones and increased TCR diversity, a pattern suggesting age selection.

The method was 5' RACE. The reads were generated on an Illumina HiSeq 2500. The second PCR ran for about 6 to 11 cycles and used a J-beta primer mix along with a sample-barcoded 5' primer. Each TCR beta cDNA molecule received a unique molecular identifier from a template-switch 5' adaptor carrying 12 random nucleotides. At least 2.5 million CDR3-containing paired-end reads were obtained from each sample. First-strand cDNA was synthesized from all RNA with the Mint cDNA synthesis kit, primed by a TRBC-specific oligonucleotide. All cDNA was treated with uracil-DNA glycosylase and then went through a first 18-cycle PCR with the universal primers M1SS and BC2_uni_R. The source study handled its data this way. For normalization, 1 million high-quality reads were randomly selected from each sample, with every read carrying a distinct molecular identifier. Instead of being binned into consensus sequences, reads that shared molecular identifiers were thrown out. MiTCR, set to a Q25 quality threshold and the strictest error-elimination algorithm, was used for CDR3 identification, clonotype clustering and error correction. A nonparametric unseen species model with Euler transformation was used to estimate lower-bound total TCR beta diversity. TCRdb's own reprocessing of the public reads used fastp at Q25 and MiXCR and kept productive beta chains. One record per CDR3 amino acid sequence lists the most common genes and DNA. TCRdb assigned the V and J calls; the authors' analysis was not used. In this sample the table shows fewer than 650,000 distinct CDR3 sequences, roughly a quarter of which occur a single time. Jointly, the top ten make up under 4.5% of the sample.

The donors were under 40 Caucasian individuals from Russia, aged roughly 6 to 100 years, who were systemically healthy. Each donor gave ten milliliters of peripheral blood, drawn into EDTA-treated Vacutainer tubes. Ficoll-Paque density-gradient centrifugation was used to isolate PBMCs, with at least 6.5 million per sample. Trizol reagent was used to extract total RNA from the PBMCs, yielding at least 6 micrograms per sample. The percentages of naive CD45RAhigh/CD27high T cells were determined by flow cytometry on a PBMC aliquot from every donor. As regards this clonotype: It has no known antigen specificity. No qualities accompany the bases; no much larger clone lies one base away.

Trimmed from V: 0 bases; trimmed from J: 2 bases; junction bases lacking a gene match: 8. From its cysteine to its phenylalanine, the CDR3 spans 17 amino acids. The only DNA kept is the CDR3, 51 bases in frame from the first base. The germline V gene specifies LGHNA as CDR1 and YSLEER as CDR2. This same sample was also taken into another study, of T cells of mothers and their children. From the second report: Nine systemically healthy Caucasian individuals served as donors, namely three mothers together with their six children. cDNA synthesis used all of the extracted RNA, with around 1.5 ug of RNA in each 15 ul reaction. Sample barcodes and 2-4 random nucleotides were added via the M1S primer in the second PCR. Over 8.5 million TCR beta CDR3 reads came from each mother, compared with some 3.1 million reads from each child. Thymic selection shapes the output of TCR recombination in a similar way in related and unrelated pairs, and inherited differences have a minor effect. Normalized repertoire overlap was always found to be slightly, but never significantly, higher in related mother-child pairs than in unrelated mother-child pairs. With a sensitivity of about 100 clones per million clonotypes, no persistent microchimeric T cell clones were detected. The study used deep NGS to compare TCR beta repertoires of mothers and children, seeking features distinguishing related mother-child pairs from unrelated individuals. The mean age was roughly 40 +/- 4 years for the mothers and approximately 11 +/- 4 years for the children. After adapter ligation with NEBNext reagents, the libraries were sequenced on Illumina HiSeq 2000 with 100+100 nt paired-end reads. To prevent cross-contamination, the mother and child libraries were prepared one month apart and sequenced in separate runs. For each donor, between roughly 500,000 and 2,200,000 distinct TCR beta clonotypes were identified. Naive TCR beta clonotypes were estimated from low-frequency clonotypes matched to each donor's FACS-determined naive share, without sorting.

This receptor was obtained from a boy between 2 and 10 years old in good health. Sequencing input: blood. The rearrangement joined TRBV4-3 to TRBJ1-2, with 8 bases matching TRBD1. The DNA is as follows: TGCGCCAGCAGCCAAGACAGGGGGCGCGCATTAAACTATGGCTACACCTTC. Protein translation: CASSQDRGRALNYGYTF.